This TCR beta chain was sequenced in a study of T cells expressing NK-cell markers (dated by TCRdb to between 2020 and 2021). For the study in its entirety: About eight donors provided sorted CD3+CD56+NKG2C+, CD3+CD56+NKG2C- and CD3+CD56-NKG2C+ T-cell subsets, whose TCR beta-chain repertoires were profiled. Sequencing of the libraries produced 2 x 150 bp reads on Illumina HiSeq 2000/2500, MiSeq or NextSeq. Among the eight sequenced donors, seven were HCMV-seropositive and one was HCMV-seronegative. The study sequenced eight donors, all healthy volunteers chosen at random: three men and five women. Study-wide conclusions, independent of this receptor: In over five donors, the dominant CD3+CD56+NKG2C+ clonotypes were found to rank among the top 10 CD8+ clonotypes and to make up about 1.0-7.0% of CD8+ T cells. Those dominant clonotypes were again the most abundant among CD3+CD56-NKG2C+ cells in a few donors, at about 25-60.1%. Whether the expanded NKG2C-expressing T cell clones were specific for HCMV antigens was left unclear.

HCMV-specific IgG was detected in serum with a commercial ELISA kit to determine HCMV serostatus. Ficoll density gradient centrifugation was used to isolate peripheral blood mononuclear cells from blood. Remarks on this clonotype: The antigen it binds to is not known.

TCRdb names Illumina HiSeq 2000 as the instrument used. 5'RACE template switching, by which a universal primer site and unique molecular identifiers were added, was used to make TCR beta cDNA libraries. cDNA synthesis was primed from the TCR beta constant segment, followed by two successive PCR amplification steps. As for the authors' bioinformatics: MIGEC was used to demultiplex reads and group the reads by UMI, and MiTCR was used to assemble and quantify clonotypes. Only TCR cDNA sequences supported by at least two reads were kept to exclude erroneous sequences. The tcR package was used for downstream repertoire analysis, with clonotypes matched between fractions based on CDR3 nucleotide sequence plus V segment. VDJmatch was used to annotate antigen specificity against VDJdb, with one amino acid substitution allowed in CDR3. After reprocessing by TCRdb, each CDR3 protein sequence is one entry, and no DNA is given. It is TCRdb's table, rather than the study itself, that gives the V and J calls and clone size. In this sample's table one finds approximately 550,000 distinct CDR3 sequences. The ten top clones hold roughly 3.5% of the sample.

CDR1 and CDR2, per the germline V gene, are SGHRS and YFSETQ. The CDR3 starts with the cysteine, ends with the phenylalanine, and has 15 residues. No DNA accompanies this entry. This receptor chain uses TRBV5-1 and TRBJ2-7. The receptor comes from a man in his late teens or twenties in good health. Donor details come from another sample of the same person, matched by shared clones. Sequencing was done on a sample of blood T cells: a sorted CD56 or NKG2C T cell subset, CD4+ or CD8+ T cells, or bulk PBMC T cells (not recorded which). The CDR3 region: CASSLTDQLTYEQYF.